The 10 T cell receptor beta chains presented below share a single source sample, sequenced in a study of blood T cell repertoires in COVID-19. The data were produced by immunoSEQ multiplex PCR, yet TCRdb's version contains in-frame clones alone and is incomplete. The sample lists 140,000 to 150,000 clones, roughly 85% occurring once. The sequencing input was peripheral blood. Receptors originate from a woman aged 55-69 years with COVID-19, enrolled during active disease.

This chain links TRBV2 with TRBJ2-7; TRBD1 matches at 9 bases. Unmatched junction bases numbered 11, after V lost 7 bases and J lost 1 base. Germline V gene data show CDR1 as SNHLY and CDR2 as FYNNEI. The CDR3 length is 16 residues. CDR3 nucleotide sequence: TGTGCCAGCATTAGAACCGGGACAGGGTCATCCTACGAGCAGTACTTC. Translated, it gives CASIRTGTGSSYEQYF.

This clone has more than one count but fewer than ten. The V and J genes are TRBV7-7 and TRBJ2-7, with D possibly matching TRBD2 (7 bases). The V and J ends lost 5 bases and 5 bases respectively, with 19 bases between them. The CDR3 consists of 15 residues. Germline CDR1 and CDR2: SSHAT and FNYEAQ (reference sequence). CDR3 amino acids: CASSPGGRGDNEQYF. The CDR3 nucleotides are TGTGCCAGCAGCCCCGGAGGGAGGGGGGACAACGAGCAGTACTTC.

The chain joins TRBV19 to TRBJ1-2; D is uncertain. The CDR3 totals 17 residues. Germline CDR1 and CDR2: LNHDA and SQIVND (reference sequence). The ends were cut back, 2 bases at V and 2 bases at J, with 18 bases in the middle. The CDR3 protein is CASSIQRLRHLNYGYTF. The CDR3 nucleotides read TGTGCCAGTAGTATACAAAGACTCCGTCACTTAAACTATGGCTACACCTTC. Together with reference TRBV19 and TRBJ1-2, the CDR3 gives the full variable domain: DGGITQSPKYLFRKEGQNVTLSCEQNLNHDAMYWYRQDPGQGLRLIYYSQIVNDFQKGDIAEGYSVSREKKESFPLTVTSAQKNPTAFYLCASSIQRLRHLNYGYTFGSGTRLTVV.

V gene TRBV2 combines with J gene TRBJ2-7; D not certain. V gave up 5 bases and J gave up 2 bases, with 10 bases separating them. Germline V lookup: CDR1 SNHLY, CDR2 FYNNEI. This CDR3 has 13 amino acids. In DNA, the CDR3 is TGTGCCAGCAGTTTTGGGCCTACCTACGAGCAGTACTTC. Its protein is CASSFGPTYEQYF. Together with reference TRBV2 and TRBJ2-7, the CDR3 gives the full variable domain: EPEVTQTPSHQVTQMGQEVILRCVPISNHLYFYWYRQILGQKVEFLVSFYNNEISEKSEIFDDQFSVERPDGSNFTLKIRSTKLEDSAMYFCASSFGPTYEQYFGPGTRLTVT.

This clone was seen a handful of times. CDR3 DNA: TGTGCCAGCAGCTTAGATTCAGGGTTGAGTCAGCCCCAGCATTTT. Its protein product is CASSLDSGLSQPQHF. The V and J genes are TRBV11-2 and TRBJ1-5; a weak D match, TRBD1 (5 bases). Between the trimmed V and J ends, which lost 0 bases and 6 bases, there was a span of 12 bases. There are 15 residues in the CDR3. CDR1 is SGHAT, CDR2 FQNNGV, per germline. The full variable domain, rest sourced from reference TRBV11-2 and TRBJ1-5, is EAGVAQSPRYKIIEKRQSVAFWCNPISGHATLYWYQQILGQGPKLLIQFQNNGVVDDSQLPKDRFSAERLKGVDSTLKIQPAKLEDSAVYLCASSLDSGLSQPQHFGDGTRLSIL.

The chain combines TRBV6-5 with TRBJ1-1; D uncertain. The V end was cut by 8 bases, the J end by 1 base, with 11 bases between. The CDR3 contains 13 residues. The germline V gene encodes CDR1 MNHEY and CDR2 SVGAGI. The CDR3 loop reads CASADTQNTEAFF. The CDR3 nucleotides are TGTGCCAGCGCCGACACCCAGAACACTGAAGCTTTCTTT.

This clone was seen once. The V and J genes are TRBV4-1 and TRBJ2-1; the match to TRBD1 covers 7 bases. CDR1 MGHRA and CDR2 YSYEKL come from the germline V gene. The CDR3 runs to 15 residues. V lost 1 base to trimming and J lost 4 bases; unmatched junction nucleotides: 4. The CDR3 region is CASSQASGQYNEQFF. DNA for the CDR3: TGCGCCAGCAGCCAAGCCTCGGGACAGTACAATGAGCAGTTCTTC.

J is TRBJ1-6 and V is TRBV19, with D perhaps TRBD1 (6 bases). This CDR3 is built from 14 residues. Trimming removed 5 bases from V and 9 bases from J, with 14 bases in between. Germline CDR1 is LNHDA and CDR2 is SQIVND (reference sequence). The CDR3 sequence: CASSPGGGFSPLHF. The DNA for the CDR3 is TGTGCCAGTAGTCCGGGGGGCGGATTTTCACCCCTCCACTTT.

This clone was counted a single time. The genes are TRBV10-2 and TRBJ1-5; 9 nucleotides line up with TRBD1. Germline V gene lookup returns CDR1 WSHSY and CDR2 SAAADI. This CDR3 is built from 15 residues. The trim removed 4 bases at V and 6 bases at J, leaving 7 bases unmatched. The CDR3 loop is CASSAGQGWGQPQHF. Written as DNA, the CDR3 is TGCGCCAGCAGTGCGGGACAGGGCTGGGGTCAGCCCCAGCATTTT.

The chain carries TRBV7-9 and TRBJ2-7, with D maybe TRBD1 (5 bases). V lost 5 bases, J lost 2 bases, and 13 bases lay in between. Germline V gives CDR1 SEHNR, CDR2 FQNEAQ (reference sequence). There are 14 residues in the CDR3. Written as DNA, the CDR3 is TGTGCCAGCAGCCAACAGACAGAGGCCTACGAGCAGTACTTC. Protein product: CASSQQTEAYEQYF.